The 2 T cell receptor beta chains given below trace back to one sample, sequenced in a study of shared clonotypes between healthy human individuals. Naive CD8 populations comprised CD45RO-negative cells positively selected for CCR7, excluding terminally differentiated effector memory CD45RA+ cells. Some clones are missing from TCRdb's copy, which holds only in-frame ones; the method was immunoSEQ multiplex PCR. The sample has approximately 2,200,000 clones; about 93% are singletons. Sequencing input: naive CD8+ T cells from PBMCs. All receptors derive from a man between 18 and 29 years old in good health. Some clones in this sample may be carry-over from other donors' samples.

V usage is TRBV5-4 and J usage is TRBJ1-2; D gene uncertain. V lost 3 bases and J lost 2, with 11 bases in between. This CDR3 is 14 amino acids long. Germline assignment: CDR1 SGHNT and CDR2 YYREEE (reference sequence). The DNA for the CDR3 is TGTGCCAGCAGCTCTTCTATCGGGAACTATGGCTACACCTTC. Amino acids: CASSSSIGNYGYTF.

The chain is built from TRBV19 and TRBJ2-1; 13 positions agree with TRBD2. CDR1 LNHDA and CDR2 SQIVND come from the germline V gene (reference sequence). This CDR3 has 16 amino acids. Trimming took 4 bases from V and 7 from J; bases not matched to a gene: 7. CDR3 region: CASSTLLAGGRNEQFF. The CDR3 region has the DNA TGTGCCAGTAGTACGCTACTAGCGGGAGGGCGTAATGAGCAGTTCTTC.